This T cell receptor beta chain appears in the sequencing data of a study of T-cell memory formation after mild COVID-19. Overall study results and limits: Detection of some responders pre-infection suggested pre-existing cross-reactive memory T cells participated. Second-wave clones reaching peak frequency on day 37 lacked confirmed SARS-CoV-2 specificity.

A remark on this clonotype: Antigen unknown.

Trimming took off 3 bases at V and 4 bases at J, with 16 bases between the two ends. This CDR3 spans 15 amino acids. TCRdb used MiXCR to reprocess the 5' RACE reads, holding one entry per CDR3 protein. This sample has some 350,000 distinct CDR3 sequences, with around 13% found just once. The TCR sequence derives from a man aged 18-30 years who had mild COVID-19 (a few samples of this study predate the infection). Cell type and time point are not known. The sequencing sample was made of PBMCs or a T cell subset sorted from them (not recorded which). The J gene is TRBJ2-7, the V gene TRBV12-3 or TRBV12-4; the D gene could be TRBD1 or TRBD2 (5 bases each). This CDR3 is CASSFGSGPKYEQYV. The CDR3 region has the DNA TGTGCCAGCAGTTTCGGGTCGGGACCTAAATACGAGCAGTACGTC.